The clone carrying this TCR beta chain showed up many times. The donors, healthy adults who were HIV-negative, had experienced no recent acute infections or vaccinations. Extraction of genomic DNA in unsorted samples used roughly 100 million PBMCs. The data derive from a study of shared clonotypes between healthy human individuals. About the research overall: Participating donors consisted of a couple of women and three men aged 18 to 49.

Using immunoSEQ multiplex PCR, the repertoire was profiled, and TCRdb retains in-frame clones only, with some absent. The data show fewer than 600,000 clones, around 79% seen once. Germline V gene data show CDR1 as MDHEN and CDR2 as SYDVKM. V was shortened by 6 bases and J by 5 bases, with 13 bases between the two germline ends. The CDR3 length is 13 residues. The rearrangement uses TRBV28 and TRBJ1-2; tentatively, D is TRBD1 (5 bases). This TCR was recovered from a woman in her thirties or forties in good health. Some clones in this sample may be carry-over from other donors' samples. Sequencing was performed on PBMCs. In DNA, the CDR3 is TGTGCCAGCAGAAGCTCGGGACTTTATGGCTACACCTTC. Translation gives CASRSSGLYGYTF.